This TCR beta chain was recovered during a study of T cell repertoires in cytomegalovirus infection. For the study at large: HLA-C-restricted CMV epitopes, recently identified, and well-studied HLA-B-restricted ones were used by the study. Signatures in public TCR beta sequences pointed to both CMV infection and matching HLA type.

TCRdb re-analysed the reads in MiXCR, keeping a single row per CDR3 protein. Among about 920,000 distinct CDR3 sequences listed, around 32% were seen once. The study, taken as a whole, reports: Public TCR beta family frequency separated CMV-and-HLA carriers, including in an independent cohort. There were HLA-C-restricted CMV-specific TCR beta clonotypes dominating the ex vivo response.

Note on this clonotype: What it recognizes is unknown. One end of the junction varies from germline; a read error may be responsible.

CDR1 and CDR2 (germline): KGHSH, LQKENI. This CDR3 is built from 17 residues. The receptor's source is a human donor in good health (CMV status not recorded). Some clones in this sample may be carry-over from other donors' samples. The chain joins TRBV18 to TRBJ2-5; 7 nucleotides align to TRBD1. The material was cultured CD8+ T cells from PBMCs, obtained from culture after CMV antigen stimulation. The CDR3 protein is CANSPPWRQGIQETQYF. The CDR3 coding sequence is TGTGCCAACTCACCACCGTGGCGACAGGGAATCCAAGAGACCCAGTACTTC.